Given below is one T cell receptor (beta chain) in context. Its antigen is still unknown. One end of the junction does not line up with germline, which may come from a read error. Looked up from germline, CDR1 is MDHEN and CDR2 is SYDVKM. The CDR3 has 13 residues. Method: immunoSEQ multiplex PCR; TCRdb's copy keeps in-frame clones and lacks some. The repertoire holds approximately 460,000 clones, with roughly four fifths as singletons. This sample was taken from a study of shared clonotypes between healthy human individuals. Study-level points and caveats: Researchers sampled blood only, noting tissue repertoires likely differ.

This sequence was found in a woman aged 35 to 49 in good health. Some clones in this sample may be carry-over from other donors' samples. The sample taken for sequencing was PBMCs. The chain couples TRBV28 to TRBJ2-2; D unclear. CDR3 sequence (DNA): TGTGCCACCAGTCGGCCCCGAATCGGGGAGCTGTTTTTT. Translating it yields CATSRPRIGELFF. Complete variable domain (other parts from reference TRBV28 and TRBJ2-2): DVKVTQSSRYLVKRTGEKVFLECVQDMDHENMFWYRQDPGLGLRLIYFSYDVKMKEKGDIPEGYSVSREKKERFSLILESASTNQTSMYLCATSRPRIGELFFGEGSRLTVL.